This T cell receptor beta chain was identified during a study of cytomegalovirus exposure and HLA in healthy donors. Study-level information: Among around 400 genotyped donors, around 80% fell in the Caucasian-associated ancestry cluster.

PCR amplification relied on 60 Vbeta primers (plus 13 Jbeta primers). Some clones are missing from TCRdb's copy, which holds only in-frame ones; the method was immunoSEQ multiplex PCR. This table has around 140,000 clones, roughly 75% appearing once. Trimming left V 4 bases short and J 2 bases short, with 13 bases between. The CDR3 consists of 14 residues. Germline CDR1 SGHRS, CDR2 YFSETQ. The receptor's source is a man aged 35 to 55 in good health and CMV-seronegative. This sequence joins TRBV5-1 and TRBJ2-7, with a possible D match to TRBD2 (6 bases). Specimen: PBMCs. CDR3: CASSPQGLTYEQYF. The CDR3 DNA sequence: TGCGCCAGCAGCCCGCAGGGACTTACCTACGAGCAGTACTTC.